This T cell receptor beta chain originates from a study of T cells expressing NK-cell markers (TCRdb year 2020). About the full investigation: TCR beta-chain repertoires were profiled in sorted CD3+CD56+NKG2C+, CD3+CD56+NKG2C- and CD3+CD56-NKG2C+ T-cell subsets from about 8 donors. Among the eight sequenced donors, only one was HCMV-seronegative, while the other seven were HCMV-seropositive. The eight sequenced donors were randomly selected healthy volunteers, three men and five women. The libraries were sequenced on Illumina HiSeq 2000/2500, MiSeq or NextSeq, producing 2 x 150 bp reads. Study-wide findings and limitations: Whether the expanded NKG2C-expressing T cell clones were specific for HCMV antigens remained unclear. Those dominant clonotypes were again the most abundant among CD3+CD56-NKG2C+ cells in a few donors, at roughly 28.3-60.1%. In over five donors, the dominant CD3+CD56+NKG2C+ clonotypes were among the top 10 CD8+ clonotypes and accounted for about 1.0-7.5% of CD8+ T cells.

Comments on this clonotype: The clone's antigen remains unknown.

Sequencing relied on an Illumina HiSeq 2000. TCR beta cDNA libraries were made by 5'RACE template switching that added a universal primer site and unique molecular identifiers. cDNA synthesis was primed from the TCR beta constant segment and was followed by two successive PCR amplification steps. The authors processed their data as follows. MIGEC handled demultiplexing of the reads and grouping by UMI, while MiTCR was used to assemble and quantify clonotypes. Only TCR cDNA sequences supported by at least two reads were kept to exclude erroneous sequences. The tcR package was used for downstream repertoire analysis, with clonotypes matched between fractions based on CDR3 nucleotide sequence plus V segment. VDJmatch was used to annotate antigen specificity against VDJdb, with one amino acid substitution in CDR3 allowed. TCRdb reprocessed the reads; each CDR3 protein sequence makes one entry, and DNA is unavailable. The V and J calls follow TCRdb's processing rather than the paper's. The sample has about 540,000 distinct CDR3 sequences on record. Around 3.3% of the sample rests with the top ten.

Measured from the cysteine to the phenylalanine, the CDR3 is 15 residues long. No DNA is given. Taken from the germline V gene, the CDR1 and CDR2 loops are SQVTM and ANQGSEA. HCMV serostatus was determined by detecting HCMV-specific IgG in serum with a commercial ELISA kit. Ficoll density gradient centrifugation was used to isolate peripheral blood mononuclear cells from blood. The chain is encoded by TRBV29-1 joined to TRBJ2-2; TCRdb proposes TRBD2, but this gene call is untestable without DNA. The sequenced sample was blood T cells: a sorted CD56 or NKG2C T cell subset, CD4+ or CD8+ T cells, or bulk PBMC T cells (not recorded which). The TCR comes from a young man in good health. Donor details come from another sample of the same person, matched by shared clones. CDR3 sequence: CSVGTSGRDTGELFF.